This T cell receptor (beta chain) was captured in a study of brain T cells in children with intractable seizures. Study-level results: Absence of clones before surgery may stem from lower sequencing depth.

Assay: immunoSEQ multiplex PCR; the TCRdb copy retains only in-frame clones and omits some. The sample lists 7,500 to 9,500 clones, 65% to 70% occurring once. Only cases whose brain tissue showed the highest T cell transcript signatures were sequenced. Patients received at least one anti-epileptic drug before surgery. V was clipped by 2 bases and J by 3 bases, with 4 bases between them. CDR3 length equals 12 residues. CDR1 and CDR2 (germline): MNHGY, SVAAGI. To note about this clone: No antigen is known for it.

The receptor was derived from a girl under 10 years old with tuberous sclerosis and intractable seizures. Sample: resected brain tissue, taken at surgery. The chain uses TRBV6-9 and TRBJ2-5; D gene uncertain. CDR3 in amino acids: CASSYPKETQYF. Here the CDR3 DNA reads TGTGCCAGCAGTTATCCTAAAGAGACCCAGTACTTC.